This T cell receptor (beta chain) was documented in a study of blood T cell repertoires in COVID-19. The overall study: PBMCs, B-cell-depleted T cells, or T cells were the source of the cDNA or gDNA that made up the material.

Only one count was recorded for this clone. Authors' analysis steps: Estimates of nucleated cell counts were drawn from the amplification of reference gene primers. The protocol was immunoSEQ multiplex PCR, while the TCRdb copy is restricted to in-frame clones and leaves out a portion. The DNA gave D and trimming, while V, J and clone size come from that table. The table lists 450,000 to 500,000 clones, roughly 88% of them singletons. The CDR3 has 14 amino acids. Trimming left V 3 bases short and J 0 bases short, with 9 bases between. In germline, CDR1 is GTSNPN, CDR2 SVGIG (reference sequence). The origin of this receptor is a human donor in a cohort sampled during active COVID-19. The gene calls are TRBV30 and TRBJ1-5, with D unclear. The sample was peripheral blood. The CDR3, as DNA: TGTGCCTGGAGCGGTGTTTTTAGCAATCAGCCCCAGCATTTT. It yields the protein CAWSGVFSNQPQHF.